This T cell receptor (beta chain) was recovered during a study of CD8+ T cells in alopecia areata. Findings and limits, study-wide: Sequencing of scalp samples also includes resident alphabeta T cells from normal skin. Shared TCR sequences were less clear between patients than in mice, possibly partly from HLA diversity. Significant decreases in scalp clonality and expanded CD8+ clones followed tofacitinib treatment.

Points on this clone: Its target is not known.

Treatment indicated: oral pan-JAK inhibitor, 5-10 mg twice daily. Specimens obtained from alopecia areata patients comprised lesional scalp punch biopsies and peripheral blood. After removal of 0 bases from V and 5 bases from J, the junction contained 10 bases not matched to a gene. This CDR3 region has 16 residues. Germline V gene lookup returns CDR1 GTSNPN and CDR2 SVGIG (reference sequence). After isolation, RNA underwent reverse transcription to generate cDNA as the sequencing template. The table came from immunoSEQ multiplex PCR; TCRdb's copy has only in-frame clones and leaves some out. In the table there are around 200,000 clones, 40% to 65% of which are singletons.

V is TRBV30 and J is TRBJ2-3, with 8 bases lining up with TRBD2. This clonotype originated in a human donor with alopecia areata. Source: CD8+ T cells sorted from blood, taken at week 24, from a patient treated with tofacitinib. The CDR3 sequence is CAWSVSSGGFGDTQYF. In DNA form, the CDR3 reads TGTGCCTGGAGTGTCTCCAGCGGGGGATTTGGAGATACGCAGTATTTT.